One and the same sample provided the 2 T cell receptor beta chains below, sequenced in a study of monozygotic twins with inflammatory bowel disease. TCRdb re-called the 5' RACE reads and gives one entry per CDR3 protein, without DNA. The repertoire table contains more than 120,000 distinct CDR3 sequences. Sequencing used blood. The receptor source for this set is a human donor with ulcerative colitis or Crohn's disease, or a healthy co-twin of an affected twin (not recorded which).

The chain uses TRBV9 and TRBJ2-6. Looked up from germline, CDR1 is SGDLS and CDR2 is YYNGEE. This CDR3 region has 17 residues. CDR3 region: CASSAFKQGSGANVLTF.

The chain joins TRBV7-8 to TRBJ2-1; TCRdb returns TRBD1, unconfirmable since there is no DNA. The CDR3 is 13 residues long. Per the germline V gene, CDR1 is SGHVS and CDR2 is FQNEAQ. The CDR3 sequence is CASSSRNAGAFLF.